One sample yielded the 24 T cell receptor beta chains listed below, sequenced in a study of blood T cells in healthy people across ages. Combining a sample-barcoded 5' primer with a J-beta primer mix, a second PCR ran for roughly 6 to 12 cycles. In TCRdb, the 5' RACE reads were re-called with MiXCR into one record per CDR3 protein. The profile shows about 720,000 distinct CDR3 sequences, approximately 21% of them singletons. The sequenced sample consisted of blood. These receptors came from a man aged 65 to 79 in good health.

This rearrangement joins TRBV2 to TRBJ2-1; D unresolved. CDR3 length: 13 amino acids. The germline CDR1 and CDR2 sequences are SNHLY and FYNNEI. V lost 4 bases, J lost 8 bases, and 12 bases lay in between. The CDR3 region is CASSGFAVDEQFF. CDR3 in DNA: TGTGCCAGCAGTGGATTTGCCGTCGATGAGCAGTTCTTC.

This clonotype was found many times. V and J are TRBV10-3 and TRBJ2-7; D gene ambiguous. Trimming left V 6 bases short and J 3 bases short, with 9 bases between. The CDR3 is 12 amino acids. CDR1 ENHRY and CDR2 SYGVKD come from the germline V gene. The CDR3 protein is CAIRGLDYEQYF. CDR3 in DNA: TGTGCCATCAGGGGCCTGGACTACGAGCAGTACTTC.

The chain couples TRBV27 to TRBJ2-1; 9 bases fit TRBD2. J was trimmed by 1 base and V by 6 bases; bases with no gene match: 4. CDR1 is MNHEY and CDR2 is SMNVEV in the germline V gene (reference sequence). This CDR3 spans 15 amino acids. CDR3 coding DNA: TGTGCCAGCAGCAGACTAGCGGTATCCTACAATGAGCAGTTCTTC. Translated: CASSRLAVSYNEQFF.

This chain links TRBV7-3 with TRBJ2-2, with D possibly matching TRBD1 (5 bases). Trimming removed 1 base at V and 3 bases at J, with 12 bases between. CDR3 size: 16 residues. Germline V CDR1 and CDR2: SGHTA, FQGTGA. The CDR3 reads CASSLIRVRDTGELFF. CDR3 DNA sequence: TGTGCCAGCAGCTTAATCAGGGTTCGGGACACCGGGGAGCTGTTTTTT.

The chain carries TRBV28 and TRBJ2-2; D gene ambiguous. The germline gives CDR1 MDHEN, CDR2 SYDVKM. CDR3 size: 14 residues. The V and J ends lost 9 bases and 0 bases respectively, with 11 bases between them. CDR3 coding DNA: TGTGCCAGTTTAGGCTGGACGAACACCGGGGAGCTGTTTTTT. Translated: CASLGWTNTGELFF.

The V gene is TRBV11-2, the J gene TRBJ1-1, with a tentative D call TRBD1 (5 bases). V was cut by 5 bases and J by 0 bases, with 13 bases left in between. There are 15 residues in the CDR3. Germline V gives CDR1 SGHAT, CDR2 FQNNGV. The DNA of the CDR3 is TGTGCCAGCAGCCCAGAGGGACGGATGAACACTGAAGCTTTCTTT. Translating gives CASSPEGRMNTEAFF.

This clonotype was seen a handful of times. This rearrangement joins TRBV9 to TRBJ2-2; D is undetermined. CDR3 size: 16 residues. The germline V gene has CDR1 SGDLS and CDR2 YYNGEE. The germline V and J ends were trimmed by 0 bases and 0 bases, with 9 bases remaining between them. CDR3: CASSVASRANTGELFF. CDR3 sequence (DNA): TGTGCCAGCAGCGTAGCTTCTAGAGCGAACACCGGGGAGCTGTTTTTT.

The rearrangement uses TRBV7-2 and TRBJ1-4, with D maybe TRBD1 (6 bases). Germline CDR1 is SGHTA and CDR2 is FQGNSA. The CDR3 is 13 amino acids. Trimming took off 6 bases at V and 7 bases at J, with 12 bases between the two ends. CDR3 nucleotides: TGTGCCAGCAGTTGGGGACATAGTGAAAAACTGTTTTTT. Its protein is CASSWGHSEKLFF.

The chain employs TRBV9 and TRBJ2-1; 11 nucleotides agree with TRBD2. Germline V gene data show CDR1 as SGDLS and CDR2 as YYNGEE. This CDR3 is 15 amino acids long. Trimming at V came to 4 bases and at J to 7 bases, leaving 7 bases not matched to a gene. The CDR3 loop is CASSRTSGGVNEQFF. CDR3 DNA sequence: TGTGCCAGCAGCCGTACTAGCGGGGGCGTAAATGAGCAGTTCTTC.

The chain recombines TRBV24-1 with TRBJ2-5; the D is unclear. V lost 2 bases to trimming and J lost 5 bases, with 17 bases between them. Germline CDR1 reads KGHDR; CDR2 reads SFDVKD. The CDR3 consists of 16 residues. The DNA of the CDR3 is TGTGCCACCAGTGATTCCTCCCCTCCCCTAAGGGAGACCCAGTACTTC. Its protein product is CATSDSSPPLRETQYF.

This clonotype has a handful of counts. The chain is built from TRBV20-1 and TRBJ1-3; perhaps TRBD1 as D (6 bases). The germline V gene has CDR1 DFQATT and CDR2 SNEGSKA (reference sequence). The CDR3 length is 14 residues. V lost 6 bases to trimming and J lost 2 bases, with 14 bases between them. This CDR3 reads CSARTEAAGNTIYF. CDR3 nucleotides: TGCAGTGCGAGGACAGAAGCCGCTGGAAACACCATATATTTT.

The rearrangement links TRBV20-1 to TRBJ2-1; the match to TRBD2 covers 14 bases. Germline values: CDR1 DFQATT, CDR2 SNEGSKA (reference sequence). The CDR3 consists of 15 residues. With 4 bases clipped from V and 10 bases from J, the junction kept 9 bases outside the gene matches. CDR3: CSATWTSGRLWEQFF. The CDR3 bases are TGCAGTGCTACCTGGACTAGCGGGAGGCTCTGGGAGCAGTTCTTC.

The chain employs TRBV7-9 and TRBJ2-5; D not resolved. The J call may be wrong; the DNA end is better matched by TRBJ2-7. CDR3 size: 14 residues. Germline assignment: CDR1 SEHNR and CDR2 FQNEAQ (reference sequence). The CDR3 protein is CASSLGSSHYEQYV. For the CDR3, the DNA is TGTGCCAGCAGCTTAGGTTCTTCACACTACGAGCAGTACGTC.

In the case of this clonotype: The junction departs from the called germline gene at one end, perhaps through a read error. The chain couples TRBV12-3 or TRBV12-4 to TRBJ2-7; D is unclear. CDR3 size: 12 residues. The CDR3, as DNA: TGTGCCAGCCGTTTAAGGCACTTCGAGCAGTACTTC. It is translated as CASRLRHFEQYF.

The chain employs TRBV7-2 and TRBJ1-2; D may be TRBD1 (6 bases). The CDR3 covers 16 residues. V was shortened by 5 bases and J by 2 bases, with 18 bases between the two germline ends. CDR1 and CDR2 (germline): SGHTA, FQGNSA. CDR3: CASSLLLRTANYGYTF. As DNA, the CDR3 is TGTGCCAGCAGCCTATTGCTGCGGACAGCAAACTATGGCTACACCTTC.

In nucleotides, the CDR3 is TGTGCCAGCAGCCACCTCCGGTCCCAGAATTCACCCCTCCACTTT. Amino acids: CASSHLRSQNSPLHF. The chain has TRBV7-2 and TRBJ1-6, with D hard to call. The V gene's germline CDR1 is SGHTA and CDR2 FQGNSA. This CDR3 has 15 amino acids. V shed 5 bases and J shed 7 bases, with 15 bases lying between them.

This clonotype came up a few times. This chain links TRBV19 with TRBJ2-7; D gene unclear. The J call may not be correct, given that the DNA end is closer to TRBJ2-5. CDR3 size: 13 residues. Per the germline V gene, CDR1 is LNHDA and CDR2 is SQIVND (reference sequence). Here the CDR3 DNA reads TGTGCCAGTAGTAGGAGTTTTCAAGAGACCCAGTACTTC. This translates into CASSRSFQETQYF.

Only a few counts were recorded for this clonotype. At one end the junction does not follow the germline gene, possibly because of a read error. The V and J genes are TRBV2 and TRBJ1-2; D might be TRBD1 (5 bases). CDR1 is SNHLY, CDR2 FYNNEI, per germline. This CDR3 is 16 amino acids long. CDR3 sequence reads: CASGDPSTVFSYGYTF. The CDR3 nucleotides read TGTGCCAGCGGTGACCCGTCGACAGTTTTTAGCTATGGCTACACCTTC.

This clonotype was seen only a few times. V gene TRBV11-2 combines with J gene TRBJ1-1, with D unclear. The CDR3 is made up of 13 amino acids. Germline-derived CDR1 and CDR2 are SGHAT and FQNNGV. V lost 5 bases to trimming and J lost 6 bases, with 13 bases between them. This CDR3 reads CASSRVLAAEAFF. The CDR3 bases are TGTGCCAGCAGCAGGGTCCTTGCTGCTGAAGCTTTCTTT.

There are a few counts of this clonotype. This chain connects TRBV6-5 to TRBJ1-4; TRBD1 is a possible D gene (5 bases). Germline V gene sequence: CDR1 MNHEY, CDR2 SVGAGI. V dropped 2 bases and J dropped 7 bases, with 11 bases sitting between them. The CDR3 totals 14 residues. CDR3 sequence (DNA): TGTGCCAGCAGTTACGGGGCCCGTGTTGAAAAACTGTTTTTT. Translated: CASSYGARVEKLFF.

In this sample, this clonotype turned up a few times. This CDR3 is missing its conserved last phenylalanine or tryptophan, likely due to a read error. The chain uses TRBV6-2 or TRBV6-3 and TRBJ2-5, with 7 bases matching TRBD1. CDR1 and CDR2 (germline): MNHEY, SVGEGT. V lost 2 bases, J lost 11 bases, and 5 bases stayed unmatched. This CDR3 has 12 amino acids. In DNA form, the CDR3 reads TGTGCCAGCAGTTACCTAGGACAGGAGCAGTACGTC. This encodes CASSYLGQEQYV.

This chain links TRBV12-3 or TRBV12-4 with TRBJ2-3; no clear D. The CDR3 totals 13 residues. Trimming removed 7 bases from V and 3 bases from J, with 11 bases in between. CDR3 residues: CASTSLVTDTQYF. In nucleotides, the CDR3 is TGTGCCAGCACCAGCTTGGTGACAGATACGCAGTATTTT.

This clonotype has ten or more counts. The rearrangement uses TRBV7-3 and TRBJ1-1; D ambiguous. V dropped 5 bases and J dropped 1 base, with 8 bases sitting between them. This CDR3 comprises 13 residues. In germline, CDR1 is SGHTA, CDR2 FQGTGA. The CDR3 reads CASSRDKNTEAFF. CDR3 DNA: TGTGCCAGCAGCCGCGACAAGAACACTGAAGCTTTCTTT.

The genes are TRBV7-2 and TRBJ1-1; TRBD1 agrees at 8 bases. Germline lookup yields CDR1 SGHTA and CDR2 FQGNSA. The CDR3 length is 15 residues. With 5 bases clipped from V and 5 bases from J, the junction kept 10 bases outside the gene matches. CDR3 protein: CASSLKDRGRTEAFF. The CDR3 nucleotides read TGTGCCAGCAGCCTAAAAGACAGGGGTCGGACTGAAGCTTTCTTT.